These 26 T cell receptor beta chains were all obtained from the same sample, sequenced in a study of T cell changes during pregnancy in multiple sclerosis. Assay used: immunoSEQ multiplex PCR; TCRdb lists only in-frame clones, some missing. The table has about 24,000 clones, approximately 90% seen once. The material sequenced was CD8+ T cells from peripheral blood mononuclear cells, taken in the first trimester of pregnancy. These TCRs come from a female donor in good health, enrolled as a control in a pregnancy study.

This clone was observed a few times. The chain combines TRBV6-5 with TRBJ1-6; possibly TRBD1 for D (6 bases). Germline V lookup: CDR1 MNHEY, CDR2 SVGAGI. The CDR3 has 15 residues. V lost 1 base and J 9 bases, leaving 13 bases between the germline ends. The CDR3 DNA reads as TGTGCCAGCAGTTACTGGACAGACTTGGCTTCACCCCTCCACTTT. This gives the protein CASSYWTDLASPLHF.

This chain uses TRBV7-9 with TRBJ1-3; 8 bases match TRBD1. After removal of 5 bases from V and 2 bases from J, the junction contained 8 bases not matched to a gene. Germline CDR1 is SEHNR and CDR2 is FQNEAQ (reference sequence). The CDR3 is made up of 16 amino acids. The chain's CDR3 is CASSGETGAAGNTIYF. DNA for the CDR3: TGTGCCAGCAGCGGAGAGACAGGGGCTGCTGGAAACACCATATATTTT.

The CDR3 coding sequence is TGTGCCAGCAGCCCCCAGGGGAACTATGGCTACACCTTC. Its protein is CASSPQGNYGYTF. This chain joins TRBV5-6 and TRBJ1-2; tentative D call: TRBD1 (6 bases). Looked up from germline, CDR1 is SGHDT and CDR2 is YYEEEE. CDR3 length: 13 amino acids. Trimming left V 4 bases short and J 2 bases short, with 9 bases between.

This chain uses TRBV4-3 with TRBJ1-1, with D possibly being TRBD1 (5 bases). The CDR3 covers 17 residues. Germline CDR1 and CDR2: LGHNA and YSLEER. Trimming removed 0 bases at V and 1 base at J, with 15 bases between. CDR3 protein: CASSQDLAGWGNTEAFF. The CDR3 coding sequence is TGCGCCAGCAGCCAAGATTTGGCAGGGTGGGGGAACACTGAAGCTTTCTTT.

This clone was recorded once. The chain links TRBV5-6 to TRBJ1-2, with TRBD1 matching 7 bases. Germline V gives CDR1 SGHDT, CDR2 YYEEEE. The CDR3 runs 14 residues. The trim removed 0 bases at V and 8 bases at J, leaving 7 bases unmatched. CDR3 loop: CASSLVEGATGYTF. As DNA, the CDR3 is TGTGCCAGCAGCTTGGTAGAGGGGGCAACGGGCTACACCTTC.

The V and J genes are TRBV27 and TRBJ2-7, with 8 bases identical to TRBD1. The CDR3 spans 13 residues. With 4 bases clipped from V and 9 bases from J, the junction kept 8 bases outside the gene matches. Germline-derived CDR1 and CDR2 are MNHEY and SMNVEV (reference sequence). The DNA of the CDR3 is TGTGCCAGCAGTTCTATCCCCGGGACAGGGCAGTACTTC. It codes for CASSSIPGTGQYF.

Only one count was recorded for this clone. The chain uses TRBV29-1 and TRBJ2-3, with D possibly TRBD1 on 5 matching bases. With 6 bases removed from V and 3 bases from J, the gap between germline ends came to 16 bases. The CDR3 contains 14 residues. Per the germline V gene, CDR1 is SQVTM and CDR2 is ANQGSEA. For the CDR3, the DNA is TGCAGCGTCAGGGTCGCGGTGTTGACAGATACGCAGTATTTT. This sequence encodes CSVRVAVLTDTQYF.

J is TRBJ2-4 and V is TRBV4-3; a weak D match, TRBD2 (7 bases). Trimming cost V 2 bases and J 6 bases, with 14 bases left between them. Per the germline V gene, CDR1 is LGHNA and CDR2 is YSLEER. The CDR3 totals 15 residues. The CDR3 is CASSQRAGHLNIQYF. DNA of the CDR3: TGCGCCAGCAGCCAAAGAGCGGGACACTTAAACATTCAGTACTTC.

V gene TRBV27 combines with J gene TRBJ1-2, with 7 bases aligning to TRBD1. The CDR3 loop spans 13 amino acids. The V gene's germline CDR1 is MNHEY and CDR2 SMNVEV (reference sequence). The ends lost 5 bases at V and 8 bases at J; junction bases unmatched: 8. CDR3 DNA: TGTGCCAGCAGTCCCCCCGGGACAGAAGGCTACACCTTC. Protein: CASSPPGTEGYTF.

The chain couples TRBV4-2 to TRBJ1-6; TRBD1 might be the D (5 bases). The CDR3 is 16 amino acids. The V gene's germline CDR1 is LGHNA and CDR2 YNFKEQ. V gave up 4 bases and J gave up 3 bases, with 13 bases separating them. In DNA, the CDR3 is TGTGCCAGCAGCCTACCGGGCGGGGGCTATAATTCACCCCTCCACTTT. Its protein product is CASSLPGGGYNSPLHF.

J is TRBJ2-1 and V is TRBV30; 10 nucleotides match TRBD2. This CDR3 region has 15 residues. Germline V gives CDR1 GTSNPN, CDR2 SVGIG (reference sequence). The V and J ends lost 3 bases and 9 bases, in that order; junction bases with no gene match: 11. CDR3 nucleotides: TGTGCCTGGAGCATCCAGCGGGGGGGCCTTGGTGAGCAGTTCTTC. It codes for CAWSIQRGGLGEQFF.

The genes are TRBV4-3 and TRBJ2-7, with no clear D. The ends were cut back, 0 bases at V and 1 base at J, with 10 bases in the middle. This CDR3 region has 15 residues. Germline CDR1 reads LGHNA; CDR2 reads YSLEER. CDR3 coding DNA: TGCGCCAGCAGCCAAGATGGCGGCGGTTCCTACGAGCAGTACTTC. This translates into CASSQDGGGSYEQYF.

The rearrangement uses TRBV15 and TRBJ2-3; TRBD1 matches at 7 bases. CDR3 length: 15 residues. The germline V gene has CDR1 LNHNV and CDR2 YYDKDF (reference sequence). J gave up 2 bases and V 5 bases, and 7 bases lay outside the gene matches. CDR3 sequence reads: CATSGTGVYTDTQYF. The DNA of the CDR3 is TGTGCCACCAGCGGCACAGGGGTCTACACAGATACGCAGTATTTT.

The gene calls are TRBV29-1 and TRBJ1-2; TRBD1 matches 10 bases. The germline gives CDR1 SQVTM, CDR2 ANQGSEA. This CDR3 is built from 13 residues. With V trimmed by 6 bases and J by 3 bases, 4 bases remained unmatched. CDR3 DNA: TGCAGCGTCTCGGGACAGGGGCACTATGGCTACACCTTC. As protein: CSVSGQGHYGYTF.

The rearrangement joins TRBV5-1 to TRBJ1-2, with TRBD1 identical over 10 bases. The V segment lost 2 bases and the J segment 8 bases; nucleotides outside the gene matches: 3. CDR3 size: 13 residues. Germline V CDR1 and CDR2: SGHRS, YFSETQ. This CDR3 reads CASSFDRGQGYTF. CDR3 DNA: TGCGCCAGCAGCTTTGACAGGGGGCAAGGCTACACCTTC.

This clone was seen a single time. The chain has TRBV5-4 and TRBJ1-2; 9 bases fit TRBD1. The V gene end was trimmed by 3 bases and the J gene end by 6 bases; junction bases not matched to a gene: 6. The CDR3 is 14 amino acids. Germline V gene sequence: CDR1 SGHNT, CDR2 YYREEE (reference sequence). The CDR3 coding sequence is TGTGCCAGCAGCTCCAGGACAGGGGAGGATGGCTACACCTTC. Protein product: CASSSRTGEDGYTF.

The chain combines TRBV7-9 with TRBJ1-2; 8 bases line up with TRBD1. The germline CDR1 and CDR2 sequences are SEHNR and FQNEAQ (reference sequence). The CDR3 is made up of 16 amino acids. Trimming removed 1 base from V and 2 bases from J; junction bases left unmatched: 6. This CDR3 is CASSLGWAGGNYGYTF. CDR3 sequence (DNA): TGTGCCAGCAGCTTAGGATGGGCAGGGGGCAACTATGGCTACACCTTC.

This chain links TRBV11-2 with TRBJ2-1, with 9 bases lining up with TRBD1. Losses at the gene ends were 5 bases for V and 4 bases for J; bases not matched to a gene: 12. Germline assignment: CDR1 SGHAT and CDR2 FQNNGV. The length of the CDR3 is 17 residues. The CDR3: CASSPRGYRGQYNEQFF. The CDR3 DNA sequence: TGTGCCAGCAGCCCTCGAGGCTACAGGGGGCAGTACAATGAGCAGTTCTTC.

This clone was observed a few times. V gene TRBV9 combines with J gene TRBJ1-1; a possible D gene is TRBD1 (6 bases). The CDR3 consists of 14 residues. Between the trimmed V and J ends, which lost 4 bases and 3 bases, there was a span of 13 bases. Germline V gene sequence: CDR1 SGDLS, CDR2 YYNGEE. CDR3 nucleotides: TGTGCCAGCAGCCCACAGGGTGACGACACTGAAGCTTTCTTT. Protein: CASSPQGDDTEAFF.

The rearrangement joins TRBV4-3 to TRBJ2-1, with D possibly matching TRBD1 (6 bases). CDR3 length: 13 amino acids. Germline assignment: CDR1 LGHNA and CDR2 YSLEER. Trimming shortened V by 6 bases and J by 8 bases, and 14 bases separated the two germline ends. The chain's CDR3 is CASSPTRGHEQFF. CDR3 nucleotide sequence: TGCGCCAGCAGTCCAACCAGGGGCCATGAGCAGTTCTTC.

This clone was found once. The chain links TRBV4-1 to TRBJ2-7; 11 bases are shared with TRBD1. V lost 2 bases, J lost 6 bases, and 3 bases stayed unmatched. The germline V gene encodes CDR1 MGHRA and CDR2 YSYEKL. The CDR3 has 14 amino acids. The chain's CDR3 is CASSQLGQGGEQYF. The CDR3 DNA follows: TGCGCCAGCAGCCAACTGGGACAGGGGGGCGAGCAGTACTTC.

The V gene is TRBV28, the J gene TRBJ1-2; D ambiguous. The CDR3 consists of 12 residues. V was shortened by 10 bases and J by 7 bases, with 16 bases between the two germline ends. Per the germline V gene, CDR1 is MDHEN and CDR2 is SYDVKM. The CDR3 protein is CATSAGLVGYTF. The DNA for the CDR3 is TGTGCCACCTCAGCGGGGTTGGTTGGCTACACCTTC.

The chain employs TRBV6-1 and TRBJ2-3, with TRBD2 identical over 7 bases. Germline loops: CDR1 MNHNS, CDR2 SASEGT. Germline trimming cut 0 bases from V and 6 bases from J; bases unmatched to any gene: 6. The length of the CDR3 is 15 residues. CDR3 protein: CASSEAGGGRDTQYF. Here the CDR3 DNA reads TGTGCCAGCAGTGAAGCGGGGGGGGGACGGGATACGCAGTATTTT.

The CDR3 is CAITSGGYNEQFF. The DNA for the CDR3 is TGTGCCATTACTAGCGGGGGCTACAATGAGCAGTTCTTC. The rearrangement links TRBV10-3 to TRBJ2-1; TRBD2 aligns across 11 bases. The V and J ends lost 9 bases and 3 bases, in that order; junction bases with no gene match: 1. This CDR3 is 13 amino acids long. Germline values: CDR1 ENHRY, CDR2 SYGVKD.

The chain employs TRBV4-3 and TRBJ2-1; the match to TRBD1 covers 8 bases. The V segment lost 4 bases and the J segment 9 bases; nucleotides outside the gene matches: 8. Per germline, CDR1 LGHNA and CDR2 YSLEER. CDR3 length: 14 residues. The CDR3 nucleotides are TGCGCCAGCAGCCGAACGACAGGGGAGACTGAGCAGTTCTTC. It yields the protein CASSRTTGETEQFF.

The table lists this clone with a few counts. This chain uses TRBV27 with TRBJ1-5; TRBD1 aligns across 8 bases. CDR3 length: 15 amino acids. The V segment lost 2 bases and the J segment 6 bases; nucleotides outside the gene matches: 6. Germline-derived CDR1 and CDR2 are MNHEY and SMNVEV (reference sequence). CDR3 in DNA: TGTGCCAGCAGTTTAGGCCAGGGGGCTAGTCAGCCCCAGCATTTT. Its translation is CASSLGQGASQPQHF.